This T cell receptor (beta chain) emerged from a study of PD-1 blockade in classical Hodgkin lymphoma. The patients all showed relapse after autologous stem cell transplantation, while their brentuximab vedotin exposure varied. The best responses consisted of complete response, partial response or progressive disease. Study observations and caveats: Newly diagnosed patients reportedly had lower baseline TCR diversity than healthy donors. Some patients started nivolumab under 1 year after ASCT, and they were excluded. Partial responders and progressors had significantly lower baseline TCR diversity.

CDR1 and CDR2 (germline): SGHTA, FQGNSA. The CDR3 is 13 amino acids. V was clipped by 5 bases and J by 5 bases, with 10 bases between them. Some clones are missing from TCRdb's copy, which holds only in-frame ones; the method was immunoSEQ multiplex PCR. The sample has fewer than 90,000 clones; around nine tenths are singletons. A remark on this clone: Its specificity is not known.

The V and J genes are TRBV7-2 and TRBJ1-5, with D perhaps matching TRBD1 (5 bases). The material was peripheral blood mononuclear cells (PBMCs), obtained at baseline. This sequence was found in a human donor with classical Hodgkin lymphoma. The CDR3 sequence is CASSISRDQPQHF. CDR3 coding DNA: TGTGCCAGCAGCATTAGCAGGGATCAGCCCCAGCATTTT.